This entry is about one T cell receptor beta chain. From germline, CDR1 is SGHTA and CDR2 FQGTGA. The V segment lost 2 bases and the J segment 7 bases; nucleotides outside the gene matches: 3. CDR3 size: 14 residues. This sample was taken from a study of blood T cell repertoires in COVID-19. Study summary: Samples taken during acute and convalescent COVID-19 were collected in the United States, Italy and Spain. Sample material is recorded as cDNA or gDNA derived from T cells, B-cell-depleted T cells, or PBMCs.

As handled by the study authors: Amplification from reference gene primers served as the basis for estimated nucleated cell counts. TCRdb's copy holds only in-frame clones and misses some; the assay was immunoSEQ multiplex PCR. V, J and clone size reflect that table, while D and trimming were determined from the DNA. The sample comprises around 120,000 clones, around 83% of which are singletons, and 2% to 2.5% rests with the top ten. The sequenced material came from peripheral blood. V gene TRBV7-3 combines with J gene TRBJ2-1; 9 bases are shared with TRBD2. This receptor was taken from a human donor in a cohort sampled during active COVID-19. As DNA, the CDR3 is TGTGCCAGCAGCTTATTAGCGGGAGCTAATGAGCAGTTCTTC. This encodes CASSLLAGANEQFF.